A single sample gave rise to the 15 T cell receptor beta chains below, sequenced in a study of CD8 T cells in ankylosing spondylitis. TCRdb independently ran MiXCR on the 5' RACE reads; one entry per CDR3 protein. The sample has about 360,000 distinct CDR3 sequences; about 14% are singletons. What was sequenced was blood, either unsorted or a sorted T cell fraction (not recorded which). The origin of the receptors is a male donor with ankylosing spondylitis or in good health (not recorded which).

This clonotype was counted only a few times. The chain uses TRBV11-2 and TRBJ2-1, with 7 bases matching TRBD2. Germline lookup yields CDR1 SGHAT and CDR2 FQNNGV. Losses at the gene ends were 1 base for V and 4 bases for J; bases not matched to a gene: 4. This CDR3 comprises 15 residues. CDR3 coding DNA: TGTGCCAGCAGCTTAGGGGAGGGAAAGTACAATGAGCAGTTCTTC. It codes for CASSLGEGKYNEQFF.

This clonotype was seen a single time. CDR3 loop: CASSPGVDTAYEQYF. The DNA for the CDR3 is TGTGCCAGCAGCCCCGGAGTGGACACGGCCTACGAGCAGTACTTC. The rearrangement links TRBV5-6 to TRBJ2-7, with D possibly TRBD1 on 5 matching bases. There are 15 residues in the CDR3. The V end lost 4 bases, the J end lost 2 bases, and 16 bases lay between the germline ends. Per germline, CDR1 SGHDT and CDR2 YYEEEE.

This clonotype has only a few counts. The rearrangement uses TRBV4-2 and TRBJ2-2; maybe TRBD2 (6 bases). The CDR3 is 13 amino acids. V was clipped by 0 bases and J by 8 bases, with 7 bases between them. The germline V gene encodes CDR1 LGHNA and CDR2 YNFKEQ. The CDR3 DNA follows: TGTGCCAGCAGCCAAGATCGGGGGGGGGAGCTGTTTTTT. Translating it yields CASSQDRGGELFF.

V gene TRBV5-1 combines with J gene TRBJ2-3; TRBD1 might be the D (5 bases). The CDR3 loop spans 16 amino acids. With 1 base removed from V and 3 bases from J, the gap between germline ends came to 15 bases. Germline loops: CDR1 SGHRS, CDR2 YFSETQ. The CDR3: CASSLLGAVRTDTQYF. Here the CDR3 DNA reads TGCGCCAGCAGCTTGCTTGGGGCCGTTCGGACAGATACGCAGTATTTT.

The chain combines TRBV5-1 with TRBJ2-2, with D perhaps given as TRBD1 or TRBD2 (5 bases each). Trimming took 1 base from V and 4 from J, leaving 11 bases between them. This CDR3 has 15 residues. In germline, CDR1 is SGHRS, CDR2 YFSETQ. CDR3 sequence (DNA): TGCGCCAGCAGCTTGTCGGGGACGGGCACCGGGGAGCTGTTTTTT. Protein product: CASSLSGTGTGELFF.

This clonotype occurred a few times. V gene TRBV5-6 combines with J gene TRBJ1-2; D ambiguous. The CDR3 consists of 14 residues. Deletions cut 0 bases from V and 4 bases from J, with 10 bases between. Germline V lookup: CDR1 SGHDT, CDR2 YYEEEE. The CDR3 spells CASSLEVAPYGYTF. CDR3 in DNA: TGTGCCAGCAGCTTGGAGGTAGCACCCTATGGCTACACCTTC. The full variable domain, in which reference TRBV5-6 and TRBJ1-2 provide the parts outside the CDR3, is DAGVTQSPTHLIKTRGQQVTLRCSPKSGHDTVSWYQQALGQGPQFIFQYYEEEERQRGNFPDRFSGHQFPNYSSELNVNALLLGDSALYLCASSLEVAPYGYTFGSGTRLTVV.

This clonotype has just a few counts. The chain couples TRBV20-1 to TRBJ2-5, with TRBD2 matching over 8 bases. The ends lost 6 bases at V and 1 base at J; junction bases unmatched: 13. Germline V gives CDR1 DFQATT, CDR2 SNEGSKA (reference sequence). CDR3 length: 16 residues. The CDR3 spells CSAIGLSGGIQETQYF. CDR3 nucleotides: TGCAGTGCAATCGGACTAAGCGGGGGTATCCAAGAGACCCAGTACTTC.

The CDR3 is CASSLQGAGGPQHF. As DNA, the CDR3 is TGTGCCAGCAGTTTACAGGGGGCAGGGGGGCCCCAGCATTTT. The V gene is TRBV12-3 or TRBV12-4, the J gene TRBJ1-5; 8 bases are shared with TRBD1. The CDR3 is 14 amino acids. V gave up 2 bases and J gave up 9 bases; unmatched junction bases: 6.

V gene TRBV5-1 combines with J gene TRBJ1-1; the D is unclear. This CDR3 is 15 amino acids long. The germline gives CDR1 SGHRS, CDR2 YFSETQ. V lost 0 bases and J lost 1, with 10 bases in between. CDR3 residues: CASSLAGNTNTEAFF. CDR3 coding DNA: TGCGCCAGCAGCTTGGCCGGCAATACGAACACTGAAGCTTTCTTT.

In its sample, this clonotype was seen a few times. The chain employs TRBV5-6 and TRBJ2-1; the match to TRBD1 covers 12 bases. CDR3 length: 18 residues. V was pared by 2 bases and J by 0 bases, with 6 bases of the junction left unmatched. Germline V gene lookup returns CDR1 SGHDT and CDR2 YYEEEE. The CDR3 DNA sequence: TGTGCCAGCAGCTTCGGGACAGGGGGCTTTTACTCCTACAATGAGCAGTTCTTC. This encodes CASSFGTGGFYSYNEQFF.

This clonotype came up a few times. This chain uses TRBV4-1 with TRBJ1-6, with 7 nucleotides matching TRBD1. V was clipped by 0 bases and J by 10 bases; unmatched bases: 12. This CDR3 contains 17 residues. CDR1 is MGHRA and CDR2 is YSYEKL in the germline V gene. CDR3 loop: CASSQDRTGEVGSPLHF. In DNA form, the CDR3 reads TGCGCCAGCAGCCAAGACAGGACAGGCGAGGTCGGCTCACCCCTCCACTTT.

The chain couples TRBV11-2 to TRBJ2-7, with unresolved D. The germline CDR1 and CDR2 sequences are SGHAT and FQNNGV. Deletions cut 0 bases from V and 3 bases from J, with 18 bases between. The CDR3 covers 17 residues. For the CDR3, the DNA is TGTGCCAGCAGCTTAGATCCCTCTCCTACCTTTTTCTACGAGCAGTACTTC. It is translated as CASSLDPSPTFFYEQYF.

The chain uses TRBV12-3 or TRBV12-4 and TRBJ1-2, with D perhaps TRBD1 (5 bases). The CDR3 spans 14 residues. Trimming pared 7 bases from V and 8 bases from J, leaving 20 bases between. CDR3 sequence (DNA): TGTGCCAGCACCCAGACGACCTTATGGGGGGGCTACACCTTC. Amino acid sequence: CASTQTTLWGGYTF.

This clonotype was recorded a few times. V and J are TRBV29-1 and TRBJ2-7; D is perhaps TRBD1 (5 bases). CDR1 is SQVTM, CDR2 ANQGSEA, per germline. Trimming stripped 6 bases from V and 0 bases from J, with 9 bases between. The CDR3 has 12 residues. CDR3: CSVGRDSYEQYF. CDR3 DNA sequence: TGCAGCGTGGGCAGGGACTCCTACGAGCAGTACTTC.

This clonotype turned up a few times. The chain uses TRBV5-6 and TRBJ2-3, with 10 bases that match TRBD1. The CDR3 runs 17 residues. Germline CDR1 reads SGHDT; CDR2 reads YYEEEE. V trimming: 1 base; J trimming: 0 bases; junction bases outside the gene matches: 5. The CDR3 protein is CASSLHWTGGSTDTQYF. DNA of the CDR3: TGTGCCAGCAGCTTGCATTGGACAGGGGGTAGCACAGATACGCAGTATTTT. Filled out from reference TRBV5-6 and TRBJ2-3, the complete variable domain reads DAGVTQSPTHLIKTRGQQVTLRCSPKSGHDTVSWYQQALGQGPQFIFQYYEEEERQRGNFPDRFSGHQFPNYSSELNVNALLLGDSALYLCASSLHWTGGSTDTQYFGPGTRLTVL.